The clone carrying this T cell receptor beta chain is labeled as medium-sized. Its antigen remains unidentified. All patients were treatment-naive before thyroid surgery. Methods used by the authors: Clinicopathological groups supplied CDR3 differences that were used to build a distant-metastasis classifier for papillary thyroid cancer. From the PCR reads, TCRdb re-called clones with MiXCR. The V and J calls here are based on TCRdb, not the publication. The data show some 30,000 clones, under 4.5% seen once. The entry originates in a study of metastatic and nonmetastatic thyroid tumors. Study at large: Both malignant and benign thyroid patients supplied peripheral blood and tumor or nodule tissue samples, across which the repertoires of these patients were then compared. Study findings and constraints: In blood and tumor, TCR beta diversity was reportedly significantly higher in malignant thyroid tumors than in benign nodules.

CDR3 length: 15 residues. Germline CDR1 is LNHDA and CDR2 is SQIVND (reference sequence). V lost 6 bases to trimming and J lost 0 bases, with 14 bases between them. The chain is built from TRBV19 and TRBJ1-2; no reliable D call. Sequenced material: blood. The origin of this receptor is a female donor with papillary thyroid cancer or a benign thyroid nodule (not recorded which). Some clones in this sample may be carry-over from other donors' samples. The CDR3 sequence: CASRLFTEANYGYTF. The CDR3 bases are TGTGCCAGTAGACTGTTTACAGAAGCTAACTATGGCTACACCTTC.